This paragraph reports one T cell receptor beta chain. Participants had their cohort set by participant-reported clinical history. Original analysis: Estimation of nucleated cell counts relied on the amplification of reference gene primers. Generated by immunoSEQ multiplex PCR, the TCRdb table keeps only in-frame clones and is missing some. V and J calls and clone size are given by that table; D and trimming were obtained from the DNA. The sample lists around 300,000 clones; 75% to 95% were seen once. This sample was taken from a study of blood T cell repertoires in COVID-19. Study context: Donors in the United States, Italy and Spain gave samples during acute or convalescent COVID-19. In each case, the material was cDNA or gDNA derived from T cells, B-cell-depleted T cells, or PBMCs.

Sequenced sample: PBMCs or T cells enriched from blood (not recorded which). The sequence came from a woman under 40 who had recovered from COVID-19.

DNA for the CDR3: TGTGCCAGCAGCTTGGCGACAGGGGCCCACTATCAGCCCCAGCATTTT. Its protein is CASSLATGAHYQPQHF. The chain is built from TRBV5-8 and TRBJ1-5, with 8 nucleotides matching TRBD1. The CDR3 totals 16 residues. J gave up 5 bases and V 0 bases, and 7 bases lay outside the gene matches. Germline V gene lookup returns CDR1 SGHTS and CDR2 YDEGEE. Full variable domain (remainder filled in from reference TRBV5-8 and TRBJ1-5): EAGVTQSPTHLIKTRGQQATLRCSPISGHTSVYWYQQALGLGLQFLLWYDEGEERNRGNFPPRFSGRQFPNYSSELNVNALELEDSALYLCASSLATGAHYQPQHFGDGTRLSIL.